Reported below is one TCR beta chain. The data belong to a study of blood T cell repertoires in COVID-19. Generated by immunoSEQ multiplex PCR, the TCRdb table keeps only in-frame clones and is missing some. Altogether 140,000 or so clones are present, approximately 87% being singletons, with the ten largest covering more than 6.5%. Germline V CDR1 and CDR2: SGHVS, FQNEAQ. V was clipped by 0 bases and J by 3 bases, with 4 bases between them. There are 13 residues in the CDR3. This receptor was obtained from a woman aged 50 to 60 with active or convalescent COVID-19. The sample consisted of peripheral blood. V is TRBV7-8 and J is TRBJ2-3; D is undetermined. CDR3 protein: CASSLALTDTQYF. CDR3 bases: TGTGCCAGCAGCTTAGCCCTTACAGATACGCAGTATTTT.